One and the same sample provided the 30 T cell receptor beta chains below, sequenced in a study of spatial heterogeneity in lung cancer. TCRdb itself ran the 5' RACE reads through MiXCR, one entry per CDR3 protein. This table has about 15,000 distinct CDR3 sequences, 3.6% appearing once. Indicated time point: sample taken at primary tumor resection. The sequences come from normal lung tissue next to the tumor, collected at surgery. The receptor set was obtained from a male donor with early-stage non-small cell lung cancer.

This clonotype has at least ten counts. Because this beta chain is a stray read in a library intended to capture alpha chains, its abundance should not be given much weight. The chain joins TRBV5-6 to TRBJ2-2; D possibly corresponds to TRBD2 (6 bases). Trimming took off 0 bases at V and 5 bases at J, with 14 bases between the two ends. CDR3 length equals 16 residues. Per germline, CDR1 SGHDT and CDR2 YYEEEE. This CDR3 reads CASSLETGRGTGELFF. CDR3 nucleotide sequence: TGTGCCAGCAGCTTGGAGACCGGGAGAGGAACCGGGGAGCTGTTTTTT.

This clonotype has ten or more counts. This beta chain appears as a stray read in a library generated for alpha chains; its size is not informative. V gene TRBV7-4 combines with J gene TRBJ1-2; D is ambiguous. There are 17 residues in the CDR3. CDR1 is SGHVT, CDR2 SQSDAQ, per germline. Trimming removed 5 bases at V and 0 bases at J, with 19 bases between. The CDR3 region has the DNA TGTGCCAGCAGCCCCTCCCCCGAACCCTCAGCTAACTATGGCTACACCTTC. Protein sequence: CASSPSPEPSANYGYTF.

Ten or more counts support this clonotype. With the library built for alpha chains, this beta chain is off target and its frequency is not meaningful. The rearrangement links TRBV20-1 to TRBJ2-7, with 9 bases lining up with TRBD1. This CDR3 contains 17 residues. CDR1 DFQATT and CDR2 SNEGSKA come from the germline V gene (reference sequence). The V and J ends lost 0 bases and 1 base, in that order; junction bases with no gene match: 10. In DNA form, the CDR3 reads TGCAGTGCTAGAGAACTTGGCAGGGGACAGGGATCCTACGAGCAGTACTTC. Amino acids: CSARELGRGQGSYEQYF.

Comments on this clonotype: Since it is a stray read in a library aimed at alpha chains, this beta chain has a size that is not meaningful. The chain carries TRBV5-1 and TRBJ1-2, with a weak D call TRBD1 (5 bases). This CDR3 spans 15 amino acids. Germline V lookup: CDR1 SGHRS, CDR2 YFSETQ. The ends were cut back, 3 bases at V and 3 bases at J, with 15 bases in the middle. This chain's CDR3 is CASSSPGRGDYGYTF. The DNA of the CDR3 is TGCGCCAGCAGCTCACCGGGCCGGGGGGACTATGGCTACACCTTC.

The sample holds many counts of this clonotype. Because this beta chain is a stray read in a library intended to capture alpha chains, its abundance should not be given much weight. The chain recombines TRBV29-1 with TRBJ2-7, with 9 bases that match TRBD1. Germline values: CDR1 SQVTM, CDR2 ANQGSEA. The V gene end was trimmed by 1 base and the J gene end by 9 bases; junction bases not matched to a gene: 10. The CDR3 totals 14 residues. CDR3 in amino acids: CSVEAPGQGRRQYF. As DNA, the CDR3 is TGCAGCGTTGAAGCACCGGGACAGGGTAGAAGGCAGTACTTC.

This clonotype was seen ten or more times. A library made for alpha chains picked up this beta chain off target, so its size means little. The rearrangement uses TRBV11-3 and TRBJ2-1; no definite D call. The V gene's germline CDR1 is SGHNT and CDR2 YENEEA. The CDR3 is made up of 12 amino acids. V was shortened by 4 bases and J by 4 bases, with 5 bases between the two germline ends. The CDR3 sequence is CASSSGYNEQFF. The CDR3 nucleotides read TGTGCCAGCAGCTCCGGGTACAATGAGCAGTTCTTC.

This clonotype was seen repeatedly, ten times or more. This beta chain is off target for a library built for alpha chains, so its abundance means little. The CDR3: CASSWAYNSPLHF. For the CDR3, the DNA is TGTGCCAGCAGCTGGGCCTATAATTCACCCCTCCACTTT. The rearrangement joins TRBV7-9 to TRBJ1-6; D remains ambiguous. V was trimmed by 4 bases and J by 2 bases, leaving 3 bases between them. Germline V lookup: CDR1 SEHNR, CDR2 FQNEAQ (reference sequence). The CDR3 extends over 13 amino acids.

This clonotype appeared many times. This beta chain represents an off-target read in a library built for alpha chains; its size is of limited meaning. The gene calls are TRBV2 and TRBJ2-6; no definite D call. The CDR3 is 12 amino acids. V lost 7 bases, J lost 0 bases, and 1 base lay in between. CDR1 is SNHLY, CDR2 FYNNEI, per germline. The CDR3 nucleotides read TGTGCCAGCACCTCTGGGGCCAACGTCCTGACTTTC. It specifies CASTSGANVLTF.

This clonotype appeared many times. Because the library targeted alpha chains, this beta chain is an off-target read whose size means little. The rearrangement joins TRBV7-2 to TRBJ1-3, with a possible D match to TRBD1 (5 bases). The germline V gene encodes CDR1 SGHTA and CDR2 FQGNSA. Trimming took 8 bases from V and 3 from J, leaving 11 bases between them. The CDR3 is made up of 13 amino acids. The CDR3 DNA is TGTGCCAGCGGAGGGACGATTGGAAACACCATATATTTT. Protein product: CASGGTIGNTIYF.

This clonotype is categorized as medium-sized. The library was designed around alpha chains, so this beta chain is a stray read whose abundance carries little weight. This chain uses TRBV6-5 with TRBJ1-1, with a tentative D call TRBD1 (5 bases). Trimming took off 3 bases at V and 6 bases at J, with 11 bases between the two ends. The CDR3 loop spans 13 amino acids. Germline V lookup: CDR1 MNHEY, CDR2 SVGAGI. CDR3 residues: CASSYGGVSEAFF. The CDR3 coding sequence is TGTGCCAGCAGTTATGGGGGGGTGTCTGAAGCTTTCTTT.

This clonotype was counted at least ten times. This beta chain turned up in a library designed for alpha chains; as an off-target read, its abundance says little. The DNA of the CDR3 is TGTGCCAGCAGTTACTCGACAGCGAGTAGTTGGGGCTACACCTTC. Protein sequence: CASSYSTASSWGYTF. The chain combines TRBV6-5 with TRBJ1-2; D is possibly TRBD1 (5 bases). The CDR3 runs 15 residues. Trimming removed 0 bases at V and 8 bases at J, with 16 bases between. Looked up from germline, CDR1 is MNHEY and CDR2 is SVGAGI.

This clonotype appeared many times. The library was prepared for alpha chains; this beta chain is a stray read, so its frequency means little. This rearrangement joins TRBV6-6 to TRBJ1-4, with D hard to call. Germline CDR1 is MNHNY and CDR2 is SVGAGI (reference sequence). V dropped 10 bases and J dropped 3 bases, with 12 bases sitting between them. CDR3 size: 13 residues. The CDR3 sequence: CATNSYSNEKLFF. CDR3 DNA: TGTGCCACTAACAGTTACTCTAATGAAAAACTGTTTTTT.

This clonotype is labeled medium-sized (0.01 to 0.1%). This beta chain is an unintended read in a library built for alpha chains; its size means little. The rearrangement links TRBV21-1 to TRBJ1-1. TRBV21-1 is deemed a pseudogene. The CDR3 length is 17 residues. CDR3 in DNA: TGTGCCAGCAGCAAATCCAACGTCCGATTCATGAACACTGAAGCTTTCTTT. This sequence encodes CASSKSNVRFMNTEAFF.

This clonotype was counted ten times or more. Since it is a stray read in a library aimed at alpha chains, this beta chain has a size that is not meaningful. The chain carries TRBV5-3 and TRBJ2-2; a possible D gene is TRBD2 (9 bases). TRBV5-3 is known as an ORF, though its function is uncertain. The V gene lost 0 bases and the J gene lost 1 base, with 19 bases spanning the gap. This CDR3 spans 19 amino acids. The chain's CDR3 is CARSLGDRKTSGNTGELFF. The CDR3 nucleotides read TGTGCCAGAAGCTTGGGGGACAGGAAGACTAGCGGGAACACCGGGGAGCTGTTTTTT.

The sample holds many counts of this clonotype. The size of this beta chain means little, since it is a stray read in a library made for alpha chains. The chain has TRBV5-1 and TRBJ1-1; TRBD1 agrees at 7 bases. This CDR3 region has 15 residues. CDR1 and CDR2 from the germline V gene are SGHRS and YFSETQ. V dropped 5 bases and J dropped 3; count of bases not matched to a gene: 10. The CDR3 here is CASRETGAGDTEAFF. CDR3 in DNA: TGCGCCAGCAGGGAAACAGGGGCGGGGGACACTGAAGCTTTCTTT. The full variable domain, in which reference TRBV5-1 and TRBJ1-1 provide the parts outside the CDR3, is KAGVTQTPRYLIKTRGQQVTLSCSPISGHRSVSWYQQTPGQGLQFLFEYFSETQRNKGNFPGRFSGRQFSNSRSEMNVSTLELGDSALYLCASRETGAGDTEAFFGQGTRLTVV.

At least ten counts were recorded for this clonotype. Little can be read into the size of this beta chain, an off-target read in a library designed for alpha chains. This chain connects TRBV12-3 or TRBV12-4 to TRBJ2-1; D not resolved. This CDR3 region has 16 residues. Trimming took off 4 bases at V and 8 bases at J, with 21 bases between the two ends. CDR3 residues: CASSSPRRLGSDEQFF. Written as DNA, the CDR3 is TGTGCCAGCAGTTCCCCCCGACGGCTCGGGTCGGATGAGCAGTTCTTC.

In this sample, this clonotype is medium-sized. This beta chain is an off-target read within a library intended for alpha chains, so its frequency means little. This chain joins TRBV6-6 and TRBJ2-7; D is undetermined. Per germline, CDR1 MNHNY and CDR2 SVGAGI (reference sequence). The CDR3 covers 14 residues. Trimming pared 2 bases from V and 5 bases from J, leaving 13 bases between. Written as DNA, the CDR3 is TGTGCCAGCAGTTACAAGGGCTTAAACGACGAGCAGTACTTC. It encodes CASSYKGLNDEQYF.

This clonotype has at least ten counts. The library was designed around alpha chains, so this beta chain is a stray read whose abundance carries little weight. The genes are TRBV29-1 and TRBJ2-1, with 14 bases lining up with TRBD2. The CDR3 loop spans 15 amino acids. Germline trimming cut 6 bases from V and 8 bases from J; bases unmatched to any gene: 9. The germline V gene has CDR1 SQVTM and CDR2 ANQGSEA. CDR3 residues: CSVRGTSGSFDEQFF. As DNA, the CDR3 is TGCAGCGTCCGAGGGACTAGCGGGAGTTTCGATGAGCAGTTCTTC.

This clonotype was counted ten times or more. This beta chain lies outside the target of a library built for alpha chains; its clone size means little. The chain uses TRBV5-1 and TRBJ2-7; tentative D call: TRBD1 (6 bases). CDR1 and CDR2 from the germline V gene are SGHRS and YFSETQ. This CDR3 has 16 residues. The V and J ends lost 1 base and 2 bases respectively, with 16 bases between them. The CDR3 loop reads CASSLSQGMSTYEQYF. CDR3 DNA: TGCGCCAGCAGCTTGTCCCAGGGGATGTCCACCTACGAGCAGTACTTC. Variable domain in full (rest from reference TRBV5-1 and TRBJ2-7): KAGVTQTPRYLIKTRGQQVTLSCSPISGHRSVSWYQQTPGQGLQFLFEYFSETQRNKGNFPGRFSGRQFSNSRSEMNVSTLELGDSALYLCASSLSQGMSTYEQYFGPGTRLTVT.

This clonotype was observed at least ten times. With the library built for alpha chains, this beta chain is off target and its frequency is not meaningful. The DNA of the CDR3 is TGTGCCAGCTCAACTCTACAGGGATCAAGCTCTGGGGCCAACGTCCTGACTTTC. Translating it yields CASSTLQGSSSGANVLTF. The chain combines TRBV18 with TRBJ2-6; D is possibly TRBD1 (6 bases). Trimming shortened V by 5 bases and J by 0 bases, and 17 bases separated the two germline ends. CDR3 length: 18 residues. Germline CDR1 reads KGHSH; CDR2 reads LQKENI.

This clonotype was seen at least ten times. Little can be read into the size of this beta chain, an off-target read in a library designed for alpha chains. The chain combines TRBV6-5 with TRBJ1-1, with a tentative D call TRBD1 (6 bases). The CDR3 length is 15 residues. V lost 4 bases and J 5 bases, leaving 17 bases between the germline ends. Germline loops: CDR1 MNHEY, CDR2 SVGAGI. Here the CDR3 DNA reads TGTGCCAGCAGTTGGGGGGCCGACGTGAGGACTGAAGCTTTCTTT. As protein: CASSWGADVRTEAFF.

This clonotype was seen many times. With the library built for alpha chains, this beta chain is off target and its frequency is not meaningful. V usage is TRBV18 and J usage is TRBJ1-3; D not certain. CDR3 size: 14 residues. The germline V and J ends were trimmed by 3 bases and 0 bases, with 6 bases remaining between them. Germline assignment: CDR1 KGHSH and CDR2 LQKENI. CDR3 bases: TGTGCCAGCTCACCTGATTTCTCTGGAAACACCATATATTTT. The encoded protein is CASSPDFSGNTIYF.

This clonotype came up many times. This beta chain turned up in a library designed for alpha chains; as an off-target read, its abundance says little. This sequence joins TRBV12-3 or TRBV12-4 and TRBJ1-1; a possible D gene is TRBD1 (6 bases). V dropped 5 bases and J dropped 0 bases, with 7 bases sitting between them. The CDR3 is made up of 13 amino acids. CDR3 sequence reads: CASSTGMNTEAFF. The DNA of the CDR3 is TGTGCCAGCAGTACAGGGATGAACACTGAAGCTTTCTTT.

This clonotype came up many times. The library was prepared for alpha chains; this beta chain is a stray read, so its frequency means little. The J gene is TRBJ2-1, the V gene TRBV18; the match to TRBD2 covers 8 bases. V lost 3 bases to trimming and J lost 0 bases; unmatched junction nucleotides: 7. The CDR3 is made up of 17 amino acids. Germline V gene sequence: CDR1 KGHSH, CDR2 LQKENI. DNA for the CDR3: TGTGCCAGCTCACCCATAGTAGCGGGACCCTCCTACAATGAGCAGTTCTTC. Protein: CASSPIVAGPSYNEQFF.

In its sample, this clonotype is medium-sized. A library made for alpha chains picked up this beta chain off target, so its size means little. The gene calls are TRBV11-2 and TRBJ2-5; a weak D match, TRBD2 (6 bases). The CDR3 sequence is 14 residues long. Trimming cost V 1 base and J 4 bases, with 10 bases left between them. The germline gives CDR1 SGHAT, CDR2 FQNNGV. DNA of the CDR3: TGTGCCAGCAGCTTAGTCGGGGGTCCAGAGACCCAGTACTTC. Amino acids: CASSLVGGPETQYF.

This clonotype showed up many times. Within a library made for alpha chains, this beta chain is off target, and its count is uninformative. This chain links TRBV7-2 with TRBJ1-4, with 8 bases matching TRBD1. Germline trimming cut 0 bases from V and 8 bases from J; bases unmatched to any gene: 8. Germline lookup yields CDR1 SGHTA and CDR2 FQGNSA. The CDR3 runs 16 residues. The CDR3 nucleotides read TGTGCCAGCAGCTTAGCAGAGGCAGGGGGCCGGGAAAAACTGTTTTTT. Its translation: CASSLAEAGGREKLFF.

This clonotype was seen at least ten times. This beta chain is a stray sequence in a library constructed for alpha chains; its clone size is not meaningful. The chain couples TRBV25-1 to TRBJ1-1, with 7 bases aligning to TRBD1. This CDR3 comprises 14 residues. The V gene's germline CDR1 is MGHDK and CDR2 SYGVNS. The ends lost 5 bases at V and 2 bases at J; junction bases unmatched: 5. CDR3 sequence (DNA): TGTGCCAGCAGTCCAGGGGGGGGTAACACTGAAGCTTTCTTT. It yields the protein CASSPGGGNTEAFF.

This clonotype was seen many times. As an off-target read in a library built for alpha chains, this beta chain has a frequency of little significance. The genes are TRBV5-1 and TRBJ2-7, with D tentatively TRBD2 (5 bases). CDR3 length equals 15 residues. Germline assignment: CDR1 SGHRS and CDR2 YFSETQ. V lost 0 bases, J lost 7 bases, and 17 bases lay in between. The DNA for the CDR3 is TGCGCCAGCAGCTTGGAAGCTGAACGGAGGCAAGAGCAGTACTTC. It encodes CASSLEAERRQEQYF. Using reference TRBV5-1 and TRBJ2-7 for the parts outside the CDR3, the full variable domain is KAGVTQTPRYLIKTRGQQVTLSCSPISGHRSVSWYQQTPGQGLQFLFEYFSETQRNKGNFPGRFSGRQFSNSRSEMNVSTLELGDSALYLCASSLEAERRQEQYFGPGTRLTVT.

There are many counts of this clonotype. This beta chain was picked up by a library intended for alpha chains and is off target, so its count carries little meaning. The chain uses TRBV12-3 or TRBV12-4 and TRBJ1-1, with 7 bases fitting TRBD1. The CDR3 loop spans 16 amino acids. Germline trimming cut 7 bases from V and 6 bases from J; bases unmatched to any gene: 17. CDR3 amino acids: CASIALARRQGSEAFF. Written as DNA, the CDR3 is TGTGCCAGCATTGCCCTAGCGCGTCGACAGGGCTCTGAAGCTTTCTTT.

As to this clonotype: This beta chain lies outside the target of a library built for alpha chains; its clone size means little. The J gene is TRBJ2-3, the V gene TRBV20-1; D call uncertain. Trimming removed 2 bases at V and 0 bases at J, with 6 bases between. Germline V lookup: CDR1 DFQATT, CDR2 SNEGSKA (reference sequence). The CDR3 has 13 amino acids. Written as DNA, the CDR3 is TGCAGTGCTAGACCCGTTAGCACAGATACGCAGTATTTT. Amino acids: CSARPVSTDTQYF.